This T cell receptor beta chain stems from a study of CD8+ T cells in alopecia areata. Background on the study: Administration of oral tofacitinib to treated patients was at 5 to 10 mg twice daily. Treatment ran 6 to 18 months, with 6 months of follow-up afterward.

Germline CDR1 and CDR2: SGDLS and YYNGEE. The CDR3 is 15 amino acids. The ends were cut back, 0 bases at V and 3 bases at J, with 13 bases in the middle. Study-wide results and limits: Persistence in scalp and blood during tofacitinib was observed for many expanded lesional clones. Sequencing of scalp samples also captures resident alphabeta T cells of normal skin.

About this clone itself: Its antigen is not known.

cDNA serving as the sequencing template came from extracted, reverse transcribed RNA. This table comes from immunoSEQ multiplex PCR, and its TCRdb copy is limited to in-frame clones, with some not included. In the table there are hundreds of thousands of clones, approximately 72% of which are singletons. Treatment in this sample: oral pan-JAK inhibitor, 5-10 mg twice daily. The source of this sequence is a human donor with alopecia areata. Sequenced here: CD4+ T cells sorted from blood, sampled at week 44, from a patient treated with tofacitinib. This chain connects TRBV9 to TRBJ2-7, with TRBD2 as a possible D gene (6 bases). CDR3: CASSVGVADLYEQYF. Here the CDR3 DNA reads TGTGCCAGCAGCGTAGGGGTAGCGGACCTCTACGAGCAGTACTTC.